Shown below are 32 T cell receptor beta chains from a single sample sequenced in a study of OX40 agonist ivuxolimab in advanced cancers. TCRdb keeps only in-frame clones here, not all; method: immunoSEQ multiplex PCR. Of 60,000 to 85,000 clones in the sample, more than 90% are singletons; the top ten hold 0.3% to 0.4%. The source was CD4+ or CD8+ T cells sorted from blood, collected in a trial of the OX40 agonist ivuxolimab. The receptor set was obtained from an adult with an advanced solid tumor such as melanoma, head and neck, liver or kidney cancer.

The chain links TRBV19 to TRBJ1-2, with unresolved D. The CDR3 totals 11 residues. V lost 8 bases and J 2 bases, leaving 6 bases between the germline ends. Germline V CDR1 and CDR2: LNHDA, SQIVND (reference sequence). Written as DNA, the CDR3 is TGTGCCAGTTCAAAGAACTATGGCTACACCTTC. Amino acid sequence: CASSKNYGYTF.

The V and J genes are TRBV7-2 and TRBJ2-7; the D gene could be TRBD1 or TRBD2 (5 bases each). Germline V gene sequence: CDR1 SGHTA, CDR2 FQGNSA. V gave up 5 bases and J gave up 6 bases, with 20 bases separating them. This CDR3 has 15 residues. The CDR3 spells CASSRAPGTSGEQYF. The CDR3 DNA sequence: TGTGCCAGCAGCCGAGCGCCCGGGACCTCGGGCGAGCAGTACTTC.

Judged by abundance, this clone is medium-sized. The rearrangement joins TRBV19 to TRBJ1-2; D is unresolved. Trimming cost V 10 bases and J 1 base, with 13 bases left between them. Per germline, CDR1 LNHDA and CDR2 SQIVND (reference sequence). This CDR3 has 13 amino acids. The CDR3 sequence is CATGPGVNYGYTF. The CDR3 DNA reads as TGTGCCACGGGCCCTGGGGTTAACTATGGCTACACCTTC.

The chain links TRBV30 to TRBJ2-2; tentatively, D is TRBD1 or TRBD2 (6 bases each). V lost 2 bases and J 4 bases, leaving 17 bases between the germline ends. The CDR3 contains 16 residues. Germline V lookup: CDR1 GTSNPN, CDR2 SVGIG (reference sequence). DNA of the CDR3: TGTGCCTGGAGTCCCCTCCCCGGGGGCAGCACCGGGGAGCTGTTTTTT. Translation: CAWSPLPGGSTGELFF.

The genes are TRBV6-5 and TRBJ1-2; 11 nucleotides line up with TRBD1. Germline lookup yields CDR1 MNHEY and CDR2 SVGAGI. This CDR3 has 14 amino acids. J gave up 4 bases and V 5 bases, and 3 bases lay outside the gene matches. The CDR3: CASSGGQGVYGYTF. The CDR3 region has the DNA TGTGCCAGCAGTGGGGGACAGGGGGTCTATGGCTACACCTTC.

The CDR3 bases are TGCGCCAGCAGCTTGGTGGGACAGGGGGCGAATGAGCAGTTCTTC. Translating gives CASSLVGQGANEQFF. This chain connects TRBV5-1 to TRBJ2-1, with TRBD1 identical over 12 bases. The CDR3 extends over 15 amino acids. From germline, CDR1 is SGHRS and CDR2 YFSETQ. Unmatched junction bases numbered 2, after V lost 0 bases and J lost 7 bases.

This rearrangement joins TRBV5-1 to TRBJ1-3; D is uncertain. The V gene lost 4 bases and the J gene lost 0 bases, with 8 bases spanning the gap. The CDR3 covers 14 residues. Germline V gene sequence: CDR1 SGHRS, CDR2 YFSETQ. In DNA form, the CDR3 reads TGCGCCAGCAGCCCGACGAGCTCTGGAAACACCATATATTTT. This gives the protein CASSPTSSGNTIYF.

This clone was observed a handful of times. The rearrangement joins TRBV6-5 to TRBJ1-6; the match to TRBD1 covers 7 bases. Germline CDR1 is MNHEY and CDR2 is SVGAGI. The CDR3 is 14 amino acids. Germline trimming cut 7 bases from V and 2 bases from J; bases unmatched to any gene: 2. CDR3 sequence reads: CASTTGTYNSPLHF. CDR3 nucleotide sequence: TGTGCCAGCACGACAGGGACCTATAATTCACCCCTCCACTTT.

The chain links TRBV7-2 to TRBJ1-5, with D possibly TRBD1 on 6 matching bases. Trimming shortened V by 3 bases and J by 7 bases, and 7 bases separated the two germline ends. Germline CDR1 SGHTA, CDR2 FQGNSA. The length of the CDR3 is 12 residues. The CDR3 sequence is CASSFTGQPQHF. DNA for the CDR3: TGTGCCAGCAGCTTCACAGGGCAGCCCCAGCATTTT.

CDR3 coding DNA: TGTGCCAGTAGTATTTTAGAGATTAGCAATCAGCCCCAGCATTTT. Translated, it gives CASSILEISNQPQHF. The chain links TRBV19 to TRBJ1-5; D is unresolved. Trimming shortened V by 3 bases and J by 0 bases, and 9 bases separated the two germline ends. The germline gives CDR1 LNHDA, CDR2 SQIVND (reference sequence). This CDR3 is 15 amino acids long. Full variable domain (rest looked up from reference TRBV19 and TRBJ1-5): DGGITQSPKYLFRKEGQNVTLSCEQNLNHDAMYWYRQDPGQGLRLIYYSQIVNDFQKGDIAEGYSVSREKKESFPLTVTSAQKNPTAFYLCASSILEISNQPQHFGDGTRLSIL.

The J gene is TRBJ2-5, the V gene TRBV18; D might be TRBD1 or TRBD2, each matching 5 bases. This CDR3 is 14 amino acids long. Trimming took 3 bases from V and 2 from J, leaving 10 bases between them. Germline V gene data show CDR1 as KGHSH and CDR2 as LQKENI. CDR3 amino acids: CASSPGAQQETQYF. CDR3 DNA sequence: TGTGCCAGCTCACCCGGGGCCCAACAAGAGACCCAGTACTTC.

This clone was seen just once. In DNA, the CDR3 is TGTGCCAGCAGTTTGTCAGGCTTTTATGGCTACACCTTC. Translation gives CASSLSGFYGYTF. The chain carries TRBV28 and TRBJ1-2; D unclear. V was trimmed by 3 bases and J by 5 bases, leaving 10 bases between them. The CDR3 extends over 13 amino acids. Germline V lookup: CDR1 MDHEN, CDR2 SYDVKM.

This chain connects TRBV30 to TRBJ1-5; D remains unclear. V was shortened by 2 bases and J by 4 bases, with 12 bases between the two germline ends. This CDR3 comprises 14 residues. Germline loops: CDR1 GTSNPN, CDR2 SVGIG (reference sequence). The CDR3 loop reads CAWSPVSVNQPQHF. The CDR3, as DNA: TGTGCCTGGAGTCCCGTCAGCGTTAATCAGCCCCAGCATTTT.

The genes are TRBV5-1 and TRBJ2-1; D is ambiguous. Germline assignment: CDR1 SGHRS and CDR2 YFSETQ. The CDR3 has 14 amino acids. V lost 4 bases and J lost 4, with 12 bases in between. The CDR3 DNA reads TGCGCCAGCAGCAGCCTTATATTATACAATGAGCAGTTCTTC. It encodes CASSSLILYNEQFF.

The V gene is TRBV4-3, the J gene TRBJ2-7; D might be TRBD1 (5 bases). Per the germline V gene, CDR1 is LGHNA and CDR2 is YSLEER. CDR3 length equals 15 residues. Trimming shortened V by 0 bases and J by 6 bases, and 15 bases separated the two germline ends. As DNA, the CDR3 is TGCGCCAGCAGCCAAGACGCAGGGCCTGGGCCCGAGCAGTACTTC. Amino acids: CASSQDAGPGPEQYF.

V is TRBV30 and J is TRBJ2-1; D not certain. Trimming took off 4 bases at V and 4 bases at J, with 14 bases between the two ends. This CDR3 region has 14 residues. Germline loops: CDR1 GTSNPN, CDR2 SVGIG (reference sequence). The CDR3 loop reads CAWNFLAGYNEQFF. The CDR3 coding sequence is TGTGCCTGGAATTTTTTGGCAGGATACAATGAGCAGTTCTTC.

V is TRBV6-1 and J is TRBJ1-1; 9 bases are a match to TRBD1. The V segment lost 7 bases and the J segment 1 base; nucleotides outside the gene matches: 4. In germline, CDR1 is MNHNS, CDR2 SASEGT. The CDR3 runs 14 residues. CDR3 loop: CASIDRGRNTEAFF. The CDR3 DNA reads TGTGCCAGCATTGACAGGGGGAGGAACACTGAAGCTTTCTTT.

The rearrangement uses TRBV5-5 and TRBJ2-7; 10 bases fit TRBD2. V shed 2 bases, J shed 6 bases, and the junction held 2 bases outside the gene matches. The CDR3 covers 13 residues. CDR1 and CDR2 from the germline V gene are SGHKS and YYEKEE (reference sequence). CDR3 loop: CASSFLAGVEQYF. The CDR3 DNA reads TGTGCCAGCAGCTTTCTAGCGGGGGTCGAGCAGTACTTC. Full variable domain (missing parts from reference TRBV5-5 and TRBJ2-7): DAGVTQSPTHLIKTRGQQVTLRCSPISGHKSVSWYQQVLGQGPQFIFQYYEKEERGRGNFPDRFSARQFPNYSSELNVNALLLGDSALYLCASSFLAGVEQYFGPGTRLTVT.

The chain couples TRBV7-2 to TRBJ2-7; D is undetermined. CDR1 SGHTA and CDR2 FQGNSA come from the germline V gene. The V gene lost 8 bases and the J gene lost 4 bases, with 6 bases spanning the gap. The CDR3 length is 10 residues. CDR3 protein: CASGVYEQYF. In DNA form, the CDR3 reads TGTGCCAGCGGTGTTTACGAGCAGTACTTC. Complete variable domain (other parts from reference TRBV7-2 and TRBJ2-7): GAGVSQSPSNKVTEKGKDVELRCDPISGHTALYWYRQSLGQGLEFLIYFQGNSAPDKSGLPSDRFSAERTGGSVSTLTIQRTQQEDSAVYLCASGVYEQYFGPGTRLTVT.

The chain combines TRBV6-6 with TRBJ1-6; 8 bases fit TRBD1. After removal of 10 bases from V and 8 bases from J, the junction contained 7 bases not matched to a gene. This CDR3 comprises 13 residues. CDR1 and CDR2 (germline): MNHNY, SVGAGI (reference sequence). This CDR3 is CATNRGDDSPLHF. CDR3 DNA sequence: TGTGCCACCAACAGGGGGGATGATTCACCCCTCCACTTT.

The chain combines TRBV15 with TRBJ2-6; unclear D gene. Trimming stripped 3 bases from V and 0 bases from J, with 6 bases between. This CDR3 comprises 15 residues. Germline V CDR1 and CDR2: LNHNV, YYDKDF (reference sequence). The CDR3 spells CATSRGFSGANVLTF. The CDR3 DNA sequence: TGTGCCACCAGCAGGGGGTTCTCTGGGGCCAACGTCCTGACTTTC.

This clone was counted once. This chain connects TRBV18 to TRBJ2-6; no reliable D call. Trimming stripped 3 bases from V and 0 bases from J, with 12 bases between. CDR1 KGHSH and CDR2 LQKENI come from the germline V gene. This CDR3 comprises 17 residues. The CDR3 is CASSPQNGDSGANVLTF. Here the CDR3 DNA reads TGTGCCAGCTCACCCCAAAATGGGGACTCTGGGGCCAACGTCCTGACTTTC.

This chain connects TRBV5-6 to TRBJ2-3, with TRBD2 matching 7 bases. With V trimmed by 1 base and J by 2 bases, 7 bases remained unmatched. Germline V gene data show CDR1 as SGHDT and CDR2 as YYEEEE. This CDR3 spans 16 amino acids. The CDR3 nucleotides read TGTGCCAGCAGCTTGTTTACTAGCGCCTTCACAGATACGCAGTATTTT. Its translation: CASSLFTSAFTDTQYF.

The chain is built from TRBV6-1 and TRBJ2-7, with 9 bases identical to TRBD2. The CDR3 spans 14 residues. The V segment lost 4 bases and the J segment 6 bases; nucleotides outside the gene matches: 7. Germline V gene lookup returns CDR1 MNHNS and CDR2 SASEGT. The CDR3 DNA sequence: TGTGCCAGCAGTGTTGCGGGAGGGCCCCGCGAGCAGTACTTC. Translation: CASSVAGGPREQYF.

This sequence joins TRBV7-6 and TRBJ2-2; 7 positions match TRBD2. V lost 4 bases, J lost 5 bases, and 7 bases stayed unmatched. Germline CDR1 SGHVS, CDR2 FNYEAQ. The CDR3 has 15 residues. The CDR3 loop reads CASSSISGATGELFF. Written as DNA, the CDR3 is TGTGCCAGCAGCTCGATCAGCGGGGCTACCGGGGAGCTGTTTTTT.

This clone appeared a single time. The DNA for the CDR3 is TGTGCCAGCGGGGGACAGGGGGCTGGTGGGGCCAACGTCCTGACTTTC. This codes for CASGGQGAGGANVLTF. The J gene is TRBJ2-6, the V gene TRBV19, with 12 bases identical to TRBD1. The germline CDR1 and CDR2 sequences are LNHDA and SQIVND (reference sequence). The CDR3 runs 16 residues. V dropped 9 bases and J dropped 3; count of bases not matched to a gene: 6. Full variable domain (outside the CDR3, taken from reference TRBV19 and TRBJ2-6): DGGITQSPKYLFRKEGQNVTLSCEQNLNHDAMYWYRQDPGQGLRLIYYSQIVNDFQKGDIAEGYSVSREKKESFPLTVTSAQKNPTAFYLCASGGQGAGGANVLTFGAGSRLTVL.

The chain is built from TRBV7-3 and TRBJ1-1; TRBD1 is a possible D gene (6 bases). Trimming stripped 8 bases from V and 1 base from J, with 14 bases between. The CDR3 covers 14 residues. Germline V gives CDR1 SGHTA, CDR2 FQGTGA. The CDR3 region has the DNA TGTGCCAGCGTACCGACAGGTGGGAACACTGAAGCTTTCTTT. Amino acids: CASVPTGGNTEAFF.

The chain carries TRBV5-1 and TRBJ1-6; TRBD1 aligns across 7 bases. From germline, CDR1 is SGHRS and CDR2 YFSETQ. V trimming: 3 bases; J trimming: 9 bases; junction bases outside the gene matches: 6. The CDR3 totals 14 residues. In DNA form, the CDR3 reads TGCGCCAGCAGCTCAGGGGGGTGGAGTTCACCCCTCCACTTT. Protein: CASSSGGWSSPLHF.

J is TRBJ1-4 and V is TRBV5-1; the D gene is possibly TRBD1 (6 bases). The CDR3 is made up of 17 amino acids. The germline CDR1 and CDR2 sequences are SGHRS and YFSETQ. Trimming removed 1 base at V and 0 bases at J, with 13 bases between. CDR3 residues: CASSLFGGPATNEKLFF. For the CDR3, the DNA is TGCGCCAGCAGCTTGTTCGGGGGCCCCGCAACTAATGAAAAACTGTTTTTT. Full variable domain (remainder filled in from reference TRBV5-1 and TRBJ1-4): KAGVTQTPRYLIKTRGQQVTLSCSPISGHRSVSWYQQTPGQGLQFLFEYFSETQRNKGNFPGRFSGRQFSNSRSEMNVSTLELGDSALYLCASSLFGGPATNEKLFFGSGTQLSVL.

This clone has a handful of counts. The chain links TRBV7-8 to TRBJ1-5; D call uncertain. V lost 4 bases, J lost 11 bases, and 9 bases lay in between. The CDR3 runs 11 residues. The V gene's germline CDR1 is SGHVS and CDR2 FQNEAQ. CDR3 DNA sequence: TGTGCCAGCAGCTCCGGACTGGCCCAGCATTTT. This sequence encodes CASSSGLAQHF.

V gene TRBV5-6 combines with J gene TRBJ2-5; 8 bases are shared with TRBD2. Trimming removed 4 bases from V and 1 base from J; junction bases left unmatched: 12. Germline V gene sequence: CDR1 SGHDT, CDR2 YYEEEE. The CDR3 is 17 residues long. The CDR3 here is CASSPGWVAGSQETQYF. The CDR3 region has the DNA TGTGCCAGCAGCCCCGGTTGGGTAGCGGGGAGCCAAGAGACCCAGTACTTC.

The chain recombines TRBV5-1 with TRBJ2-2, with TRBD2 identical over 9 bases. CDR1 is SGHRS, CDR2 YFSETQ, per germline. With V trimmed by 1 base and J by 5 bases, 6 bases remained unmatched. This CDR3 comprises 16 residues. CDR3 coding DNA: TGCGCCAGCAGCTTGTCCCCAGCGGGAGGTACCGGGGAGCTGTTTTTT. Translating it yields CASSLSPAGGTGELFF.